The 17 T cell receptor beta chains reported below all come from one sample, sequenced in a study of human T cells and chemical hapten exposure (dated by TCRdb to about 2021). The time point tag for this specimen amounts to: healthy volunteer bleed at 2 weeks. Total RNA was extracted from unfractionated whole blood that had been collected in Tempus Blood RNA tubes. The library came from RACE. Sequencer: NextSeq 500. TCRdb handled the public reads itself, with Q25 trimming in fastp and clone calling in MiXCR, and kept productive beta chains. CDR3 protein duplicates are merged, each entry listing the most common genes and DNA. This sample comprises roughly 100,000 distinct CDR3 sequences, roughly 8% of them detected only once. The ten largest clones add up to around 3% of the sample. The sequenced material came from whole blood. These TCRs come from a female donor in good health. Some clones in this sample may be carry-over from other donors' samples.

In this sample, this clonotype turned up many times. This chain's CDR3 is CASSQVTGMNTEAFF. CDR3 bases: TGCGCCAGCAGCCAAGTGACAGGAATGAACACTGAAGCTTTCTTT. The chain has TRBV4-1 and TRBJ1-1, with D possibly TRBD1 on 6 matching bases. Per germline, CDR1 MGHRA and CDR2 YSYEKL. The CDR3 covers 15 residues. With 1 base removed from V and 0 bases from J, the gap between germline ends came to 9 bases.

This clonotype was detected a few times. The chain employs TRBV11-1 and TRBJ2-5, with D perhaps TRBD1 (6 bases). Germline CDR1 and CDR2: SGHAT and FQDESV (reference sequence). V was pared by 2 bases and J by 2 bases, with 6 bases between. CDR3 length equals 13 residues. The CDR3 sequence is CASSLRGQETQYF. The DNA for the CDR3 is TGTGCCAGCAGCTTAAGGGGGCAAGAGACCCAGTACTTC.

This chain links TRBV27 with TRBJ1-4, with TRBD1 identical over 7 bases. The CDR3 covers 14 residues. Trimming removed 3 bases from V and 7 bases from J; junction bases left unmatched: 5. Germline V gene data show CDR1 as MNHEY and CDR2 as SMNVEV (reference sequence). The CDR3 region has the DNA TGTGCCAGCAGTTTTCAGGGACAGACTGAAAAACTGTTTTTT. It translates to CASSFQGQTEKLFF. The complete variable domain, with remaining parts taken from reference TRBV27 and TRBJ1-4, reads EAQVTQNPRYLITVTGKKLTVTCSQNMNHEYMSWYRQDPGLGLRQIYYSMNVEVTDKGDVPEGYKVSRKEKRNFPLILESPSPNQTSLYFCASSFQGQTEKLFFGSGTQLSVL.

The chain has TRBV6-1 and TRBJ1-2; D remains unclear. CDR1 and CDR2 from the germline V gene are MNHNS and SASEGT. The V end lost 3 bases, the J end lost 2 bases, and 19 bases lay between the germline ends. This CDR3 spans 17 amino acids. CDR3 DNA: TGTGCCAGCAGTGACGTAGTCCCTCATAGCCCGAACTATGGCTACACCTTC. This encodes CASSDVVPHSPNYGYTF.

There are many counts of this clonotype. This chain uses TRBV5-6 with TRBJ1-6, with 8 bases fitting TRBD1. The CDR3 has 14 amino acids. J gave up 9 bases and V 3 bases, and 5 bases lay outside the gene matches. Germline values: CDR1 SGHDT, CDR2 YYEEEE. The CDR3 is CASSYDRGSSPLHF. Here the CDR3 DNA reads TGTGCCAGCAGCTACGACAGGGGTAGTTCACCCCTCCACTTT.

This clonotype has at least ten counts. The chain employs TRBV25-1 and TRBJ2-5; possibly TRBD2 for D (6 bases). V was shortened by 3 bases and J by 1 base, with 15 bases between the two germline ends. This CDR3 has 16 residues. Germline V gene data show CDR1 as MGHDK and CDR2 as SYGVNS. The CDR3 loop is CASSEEGAYRQETQYF. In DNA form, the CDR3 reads TGTGCCAGCAGTGAGGAGGGTGCCTACCGCCAAGAGACCCAGTACTTC.

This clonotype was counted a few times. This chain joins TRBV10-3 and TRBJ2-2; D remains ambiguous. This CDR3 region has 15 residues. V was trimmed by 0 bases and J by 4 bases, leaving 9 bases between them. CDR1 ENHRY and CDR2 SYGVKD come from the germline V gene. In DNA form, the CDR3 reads TGTGCCATCAGTGAGTCTGGCAGTTTCACCGGGGAGCTGTTTTTT. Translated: CAISESGSFTGELFF.

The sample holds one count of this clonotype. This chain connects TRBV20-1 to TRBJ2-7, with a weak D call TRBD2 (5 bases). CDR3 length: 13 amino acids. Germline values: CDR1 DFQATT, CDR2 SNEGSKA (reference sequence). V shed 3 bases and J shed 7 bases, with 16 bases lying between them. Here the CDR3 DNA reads TGCAGTGCTAGGCCCGACTACCAGAGAGAGCAGTACTTC. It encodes CSARPDYQREQYF.

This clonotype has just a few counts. CDR3 in amino acids: CATSDPTNEKLFF. CDR3 in DNA: TGTGCCACCAGTGATCCAACTAATGAAAAACTGTTTTTT. This chain links TRBV24-1 with TRBJ1-4; no clear D. The CDR3 is 13 residues long. In germline, CDR1 is KGHDR, CDR2 SFDVKD. Trimming left V 3 bases short and J 0 bases short, with 1 base between.

Here the CDR3 DNA reads TGCAGCACGTCCGGCCAGCAGGGGGGACACGAGCAGTACTTC. Encoded protein: CSTSGQQGGHEQYF. The V and J genes are TRBV29-1 and TRBJ2-7; a weak D match, TRBD1 (7 bases). V was pared by 8 bases and J by 5 bases, with 22 bases between. This CDR3 is 14 amino acids long. From germline, CDR1 is SQVTM and CDR2 ANQGSEA.

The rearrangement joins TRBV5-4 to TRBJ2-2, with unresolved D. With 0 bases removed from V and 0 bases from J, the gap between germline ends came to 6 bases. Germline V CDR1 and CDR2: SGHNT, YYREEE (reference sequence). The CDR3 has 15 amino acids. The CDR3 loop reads CASSLEQTNTGELFF. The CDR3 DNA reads TGTGCCAGCAGCTTGGAACAGACGAACACCGGGGAGCTGTTTTTT.

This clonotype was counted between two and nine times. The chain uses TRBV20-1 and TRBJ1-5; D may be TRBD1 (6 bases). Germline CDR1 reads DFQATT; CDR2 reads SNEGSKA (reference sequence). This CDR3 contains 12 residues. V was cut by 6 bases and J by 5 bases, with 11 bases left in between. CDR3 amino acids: CSATGQDQPQHF. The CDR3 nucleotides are TGCAGTGCCACAGGGCAGGATCAGCCCCAGCATTTT.

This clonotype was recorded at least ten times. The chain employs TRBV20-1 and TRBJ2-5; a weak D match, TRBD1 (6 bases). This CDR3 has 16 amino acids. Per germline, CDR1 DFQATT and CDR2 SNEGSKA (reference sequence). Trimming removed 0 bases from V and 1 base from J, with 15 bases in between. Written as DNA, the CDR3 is TGCAGTGCTAGAGATTCGCTGGACAGACTCCAAGAGACCCAGTACTTC. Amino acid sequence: CSARDSLDRLQETQYF.

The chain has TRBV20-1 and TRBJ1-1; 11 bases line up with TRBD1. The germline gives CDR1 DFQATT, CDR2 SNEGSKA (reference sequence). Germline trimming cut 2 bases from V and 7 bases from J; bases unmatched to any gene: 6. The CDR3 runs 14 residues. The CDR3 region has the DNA TGCAGTGCTAGAACGGACAGGGGGCTAGGTGAAGCTTTCTTT. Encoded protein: CSARTDRGLGEAFF.

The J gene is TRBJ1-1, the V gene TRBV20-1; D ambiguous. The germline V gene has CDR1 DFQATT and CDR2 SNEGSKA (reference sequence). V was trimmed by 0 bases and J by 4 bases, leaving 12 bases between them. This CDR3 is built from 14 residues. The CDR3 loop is CSARERAGSTEAFF. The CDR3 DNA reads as TGCAGTGCTAGAGAAAGAGCGGGGAGCACTGAAGCTTTCTTT.

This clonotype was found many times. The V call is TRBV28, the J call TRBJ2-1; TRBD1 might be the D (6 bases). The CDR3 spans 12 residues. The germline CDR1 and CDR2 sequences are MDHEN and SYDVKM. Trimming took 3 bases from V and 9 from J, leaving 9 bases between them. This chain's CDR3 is CASSFGGTEQFF. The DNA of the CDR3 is TGTGCCAGCAGTTTTGGGGGCACTGAGCAGTTCTTC.

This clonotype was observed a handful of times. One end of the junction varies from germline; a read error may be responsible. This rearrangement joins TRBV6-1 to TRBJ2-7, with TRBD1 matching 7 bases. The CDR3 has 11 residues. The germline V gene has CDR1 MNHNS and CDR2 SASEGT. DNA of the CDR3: TGCGTAAGGACAGGATTCGACGAGCAGTACTTC. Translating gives CVRTGFDEQYF.